This T cell receptor (beta chain) originates from a study of blood T cell repertoires in COVID-19. Study overall: Sources were T cells, B-cell-depleted T cells, or PBMCs; the material itself was cDNA or gDNA.

Unmatched junction bases numbered 5, after V lost 0 bases and J lost 3 bases. Germline V lookup: CDR1 SGDLS, CDR2 YYNGEE. There are 16 residues in the CDR3. TCRdb keeps only in-frame clones here, not all; method: immunoSEQ multiplex PCR. Of some 90,000 clones listed, approximately 70% are singletons. The chain combines TRBV9 with TRBJ2-1, with 8 bases lining up with TRBD2. What was sequenced was peripheral blood. The receptor was isolated from a woman between 55 and 75 years old in a cohort sampled during active or convalescent COVID-19. The CDR3 DNA reads TGTGCCAGCAGCGTAGGTGGTAGCGGGGACTACAATGAGCAGTTCTTC. This translates into CASSVGGSGDYNEQFF.